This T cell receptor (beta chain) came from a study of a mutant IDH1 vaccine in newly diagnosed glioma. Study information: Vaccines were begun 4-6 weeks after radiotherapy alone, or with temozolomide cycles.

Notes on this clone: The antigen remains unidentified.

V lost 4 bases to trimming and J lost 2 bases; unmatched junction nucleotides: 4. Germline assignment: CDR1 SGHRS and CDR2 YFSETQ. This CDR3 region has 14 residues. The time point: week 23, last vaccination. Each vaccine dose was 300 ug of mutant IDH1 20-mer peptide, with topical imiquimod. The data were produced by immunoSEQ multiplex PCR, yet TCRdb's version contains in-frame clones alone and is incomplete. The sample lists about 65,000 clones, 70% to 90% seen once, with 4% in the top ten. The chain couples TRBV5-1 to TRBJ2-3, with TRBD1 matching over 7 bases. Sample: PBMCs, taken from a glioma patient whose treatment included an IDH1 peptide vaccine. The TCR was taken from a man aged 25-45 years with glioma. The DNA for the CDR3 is TGCGCCAGCAGCCCAGGGACAGCCACAGATACGCAGTATTTT. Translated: CASSPGTATDTQYF.